The TCR beta chain described here comes from a study of blood T cell repertoires in COVID-19. The junction had 10 bases not matched to a gene; V was cut back by 7 bases and J by 5 bases. Per germline, CDR1 SGDLS and CDR2 YYNGEE. This CDR3 is 15 amino acids long. The Seattle patients, enrolled during active infection, were followed longitudinally. Generated by immunoSEQ multiplex PCR, the TCRdb table keeps only in-frame clones and is missing some. The table lists about 150,000 clones, approximately 92% of them singletons, with roughly 12% in the top ten. The TCR was taken from a man aged 18 to 35 with COVID-19, enrolled during active disease. The J gene is TRBJ2-2, the V gene TRBV9; 8 positions agree with TRBD2. Sequencing input: peripheral blood. The CDR3 loop reads CASRGGTTQTGELFF. The CDR3 region has the DNA TGTGCCAGCCGCGGGGGGACTACCCAAACCGGGGAGCTGTTTTTT.